Below are 17 T cell receptor beta chains sequenced from a single sample in a study of Tregs in tolerant kidney transplant recipients. Clones were read by immunoSEQ multiplex PCR, and TCRdb kept only the in-frame ones, dropping some. The sample shows some 70,000 clones, roughly 84% of them seen only once. Specimen: CD4+ T cells from blood. The receptors were gathered from a human donor in good health.

The V gene is TRBV5-4, the J gene TRBJ2-3, with 7 bases aligning to TRBD2. V gave up 1 base and J gave up 2 bases; unmatched junction bases: 7. The CDR3 loop spans 16 amino acids. Per germline, CDR1 SGHNT and CDR2 YYREEE (reference sequence). The CDR3 loop reads CASSLWSSGFTDTQYF. As DNA, the CDR3 is TGTGCCAGCAGCTTGTGGTCTAGCGGTTTCACAGATACGCAGTATTTT.

The V call is TRBV6-6, the J call TRBJ1-5; D unclear. There are 12 residues in the CDR3. The V and J ends lost 6 bases and 6 bases respectively, with 9 bases between them. Germline CDR1 is MNHNY and CDR2 is SVGAGI (reference sequence). The CDR3 nucleotides are TGTGCCAGCAGGGATGGTGGTCAGCCCCAGCATTTT. Translation: CASRDGGQPQHF.

This clone was recorded only once. This chain connects TRBV10-3 to TRBJ1-1, with a possible D match to TRBD1 (6 bases). CDR3 length: 14 amino acids. The germline V gene has CDR1 ENHRY and CDR2 SYGVKD. The ends were cut back, 3 bases at V and 1 base at J, with 9 bases in the middle. The CDR3 DNA follows: TGTGCCATCAGTGAAAGGGGGAGGAACACTGAAGCTTTCTTT. Protein product: CAISERGRNTEAFF.

V usage is TRBV19 and J usage is TRBJ1-6, with 10 bases aligning to TRBD1. Looked up from germline, CDR1 is LNHDA and CDR2 is SQIVND (reference sequence). V trimming: 3 bases; J trimming: 7 bases; junction bases outside the gene matches: 3. There are 15 residues in the CDR3. The DNA of the CDR3 is TGTGCCAGTAGTATTGGGACAGGGGAAAATTCACCCCTCCACTTT. Translating it yields CASSIGTGENSPLHF.

This chain connects TRBV4-3 to TRBJ2-7; D uncertain. The ends were cut back, 0 bases at V and 0 bases at J, with 12 bases in the middle. There are 16 residues in the CDR3. The germline gives CDR1 LGHNA, CDR2 YSLEER. CDR3 amino acids: CASSQDAQKNSYEQYF. CDR3 in DNA: TGCGCCAGCAGCCAAGATGCCCAGAAGAACTCCTACGAGCAGTACTTC.

The V and J genes are TRBV11-3 and TRBJ1-3; D gene uncertain. Trimming took off 3 bases at V and 0 bases at J, with 9 bases between the two ends. This CDR3 spans 15 amino acids. The germline gives CDR1 SGHNT, CDR2 YENEEA. The CDR3 region has the DNA TGTGCCAGCAGCTTGGACGGGAGCTCTGGAAACACCATATATTTT. Translation: CASSLDGSSGNTIYF.

The chain recombines TRBV4-3 with TRBJ1-2; D not resolved. V shed 1 base and J shed 1 base, with 7 bases lying between them. Germline values: CDR1 LGHNA, CDR2 YSLEER. CDR3 length: 14 amino acids. The CDR3 here is CASSQATDNYGYTF. The CDR3 DNA reads TGCGCCAGCAGCCAAGCGACTGATAACTATGGCTACACCTTC.

The chain links TRBV30 to TRBJ1-1; D gene uncertain. Germline V lookup: CDR1 GTSNPN, CDR2 SVGIG (reference sequence). V was trimmed by 2 bases and J by 5 bases, leaving 12 bases between them. The CDR3 has 13 amino acids. CDR3 nucleotides: TGTGCCTGGAGTCGGGGATCCCGAACTGAAGCTTTCTTT. This encodes CAWSRGSRTEAFF.

The chain combines TRBV19 with TRBJ1-2, with unresolved D. CDR3 size: 12 residues. V shed 4 bases and J shed 5 bases, with 8 bases lying between them. The germline gives CDR1 LNHDA, CDR2 SQIVND (reference sequence). The DNA for the CDR3 is TGTGCCAGTAGTAAGGACGGATATGGCTACACCTTC. This encodes CASSKDGYGYTF.

This chain uses TRBV5-1 with TRBJ2-7, with D unclear. The CDR3 is made up of 14 amino acids. The V end was cut by 0 bases, the J end by 0 bases, with 7 bases between. Germline V lookup: CDR1 SGHRS, CDR2 YFSETQ. The CDR3 coding sequence is TGCGCCAGCAGCTTGGCCGGAGCCTCCTACGAGCAGTACTTC. Its translation is CASSLAGASYEQYF.

The chain links TRBV2 to TRBJ2-7; the D gene is possibly TRBD1 (6 bases). V dropped 6 bases and J dropped 0 bases, with 12 bases sitting between them. Germline V gene lookup returns CDR1 SNHLY and CDR2 FYNNEI. The CDR3 is made up of 14 amino acids. CDR3 sequence reads: CASRTGTSSYEQYF. DNA of the CDR3: TGTGCCAGCAGAACAGGGACAAGCTCCTACGAGCAGTACTTC. The complete variable domain, with remaining parts taken from reference TRBV2 and TRBJ2-7, reads EPEVTQTPSHQVTQMGQEVILRCVPISNHLYFYWYRQILGQKVEFLVSFYNNEISEKSEIFDDQFSVERPDGSNFTLKIRSTKLEDSAMYFCASRTGTSSYEQYFGPGTRLTVT.

This chain links TRBV6-5 with TRBJ1-4; 9 bases are shared with TRBD1. With V trimmed by 0 bases and J by 7 bases, 3 bases remained unmatched. The CDR3 contains 15 residues. The V gene's germline CDR1 is MNHEY and CDR2 SVGAGI. As DNA, the CDR3 is TGTGCCAGCAGTTACTCCGGACAGGGGTCTGAAAAACTGTTTTTT. Translating it yields CASSYSGQGSEKLFF.

The table lists this clone with a few counts. The chain has TRBV29-1 and TRBJ2-1, with 11 bases that match TRBD2. CDR3 length: 12 residues. The junction had 4 bases not matched to a gene; V was cut back by 6 bases and J by 9 bases. Germline V gives CDR1 SQVTM, CDR2 ANQGSEA. CDR3 residues: CSVGGTSGEQFF. The CDR3 region has the DNA TGCAGCGTAGGCGGGACTAGCGGTGAGCAGTTCTTC.

The chain couples TRBV19 to TRBJ1-4, with 11 bases fitting TRBD1. Germline trimming cut 9 bases from V and 8 bases from J; bases unmatched to any gene: 5. The CDR3 covers 13 residues. Germline CDR1 is LNHDA and CDR2 is SQIVND (reference sequence). The CDR3 loop reads CASQRDRGEKLFF. CDR3 bases: TGTGCCAGCCAGAGGGACAGGGGGGAAAAACTGTTTTTT. Complete variable domain (other parts from reference TRBV19 and TRBJ1-4): DGGITQSPKYLFRKEGQNVTLSCEQNLNHDAMYWYRQDPGQGLRLIYYSQIVNDFQKGDIAEGYSVSREKKESFPLTVTSAQKNPTAFYLCASQRDRGEKLFFGSGTQLSVL.

The sample holds many counts of this clone. This chain links TRBV6-4 with TRBJ2-1; TRBD2 matches 10 bases. CDR3 size: 16 residues. Germline loops: CDR1 MRHNA, CDR2 SNTAGT. J was trimmed by 5 bases and V by 5 bases; bases with no gene match: 9. The CDR3 is CASSRAGGPSDNEQFF. The CDR3 nucleotides read TGTGCCAGCAGTCGAGCGGGAGGGCCCTCTGACAATGAGCAGTTCTTC.

This chain connects TRBV5-1 to TRBJ1-2; D might be TRBD1 (6 bases). Germline V lookup: CDR1 SGHRS, CDR2 YFSETQ. Trimming stripped 5 bases from V and 3 bases from J, with 17 bases between. The CDR3 consists of 15 residues. The CDR3 coding sequence is TGCGCCAGCAGAGGGCTGGACAGCTGGGACTATGGCTACACCTTC. It yields the protein CASRGLDSWDYGYTF.

The gene calls are TRBV7-2 and TRBJ1-1; 10 nucleotides align to TRBD1. The CDR3 is 13 amino acids. Germline V gene sequence: CDR1 SGHTA, CDR2 FQGNSA. Unmatched junction bases numbered 1, after V lost 5 bases and J lost 4 bases. This CDR3 reads CASSRDRGTEAFF. CDR3 DNA: TGTGCCAGCAGCCGGGACAGGGGCACTGAAGCTTTCTTT.